This is a list of T cell receptor beta chains from one sample in a study of response to subunit inactivated influenza vaccine. MiXCR was run by TCRdb on the RT-PCR reads, yielding one entry per CDR3 protein. There are roughly 650,000 distinct CDR3 sequences in the sample; around 16% occur only once, and 9.5% to 13% lies in the top ten. The sample consisted of PBMCs from blood, taken 11 to 12 days after vaccination. These TCRs come from a man between 45 and 60 years old who received an inactivated influenza vaccine. Both conserved end residues are part of each CDR3. A D gene is named only where the DNA matches it firmly. Clone size, where shown, is once, few, many, or a class for clones that have expanded.

clone_size,j_call,v_call,d_call,cdr3_nt,cdr3_aa
few,TRBJ2-1,TRBV6-5,TRBD1,TGTGCCAGCAGAATAACAGGGGGTGAGCAGTTCTTC,CASRITGGEQFF
many,TRBJ1-6,TRBV12-3/TRBV12-4,.,TGTGCCAGCAGTTTTCAGGGGTCACCCCTCCACTTT,CASSFQGSPLHF
.,TRBJ2-5,TRBV20-1,.,TGCAGTGCACCCAAACCCGGCGGGGTAGGAGAGACCCAGTACTTC,CSAPKPGGVGETQYF
.,TRBJ2-1,TRBV7-9,.,TGTGCCAGCAGCACGGCAGCCCGTGGGCAGTTCTTC,CASSTAARGQFF
many,TRBJ2-7,TRBV29-1,.,TGCAGCGTTGTCTCCGGTCGCGAGCAGTACTTC,CSVVSGREQYF
few,TRBJ2-1,TRBV2,TRBD2,TGTGCCAGCAAGGAAACTAGCGGGAACTACAATGAGCAGTTCTTC,CASKETSGNYNEQFF
few,TRBJ2-5,TRBV7-6,.,TGTGCCAGCAGCTTAGCCTCGTTCCGGGGGCTGCAGACCCAGTACTTC,CASSLASFRGLQTQYF
.,TRBJ2-5,TRBV20-1,.,TGCAGTGCTAGAGAATCCGGACCTCCAGGAATTTTGGGGACCCAGTACTTC,CSARESGPPGILGTQYF
few,TRBJ2-7,TRBV4-3,.,TGCGCCAGCAGCCCCATTATAGACAGACCCTACGAGCAGTACTTC,CASSPIIDRPYEQYF
few,TRBJ2-1,TRBV29-1,.,TGCAGCGTAAGTAGCGGAAACAATGAGCAGTTCTTC,CSVSSGNNEQFF
.,TRBJ1-6,TRBV9,.,TGTGCCAGCAGCGTAGCAGGGTACGGTTCACCCCTCCACTTT,CASSVAGYGSPLHF
.,TRBJ2-7,TRBV4-1,.,TGCGCCAGCAGTGGGTCCAAATACGAGCAGTACTTC,CASSGSKYEQYF
few,TRBJ2-1,TRBV6-1,TRBD2,TGTGCCAGCAGACTAGCGGGAGGGATTTACAATGAGCAGTTCTTC,CASRLAGGIYNEQFF
few,TRBJ1-5,TRBV4-1,.,TGCGCCAGCAGCTCCCGGGAGGCCGAATCGCCCCAGCATTTT,CASSSREAESPQHF